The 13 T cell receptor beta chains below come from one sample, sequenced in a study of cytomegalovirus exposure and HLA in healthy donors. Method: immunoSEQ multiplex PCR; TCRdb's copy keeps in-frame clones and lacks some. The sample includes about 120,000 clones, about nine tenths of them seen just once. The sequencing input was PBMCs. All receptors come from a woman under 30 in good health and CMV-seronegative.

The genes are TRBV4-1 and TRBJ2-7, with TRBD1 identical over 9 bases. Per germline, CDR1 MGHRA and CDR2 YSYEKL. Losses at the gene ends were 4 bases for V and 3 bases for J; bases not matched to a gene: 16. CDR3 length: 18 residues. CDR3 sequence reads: CASSLFPGQGRVNYEQYF. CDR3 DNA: TGCGCCAGCAGCCTCTTCCCGGGACAGGGAAGGGTCAACTACGAGCAGTACTTC.

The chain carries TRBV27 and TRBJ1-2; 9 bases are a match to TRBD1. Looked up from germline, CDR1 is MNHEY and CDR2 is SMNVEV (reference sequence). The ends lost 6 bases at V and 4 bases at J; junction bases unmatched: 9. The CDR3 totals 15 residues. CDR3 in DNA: TGTGCCAGCAGAACCTTGGGACAGGGAGGCTATGGCTACACCTTC. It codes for CASRTLGQGGYGYTF.

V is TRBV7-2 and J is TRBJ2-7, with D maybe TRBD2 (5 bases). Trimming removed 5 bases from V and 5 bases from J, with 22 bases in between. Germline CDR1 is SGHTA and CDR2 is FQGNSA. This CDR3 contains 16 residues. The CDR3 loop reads CASSPSLAGSRHEQYF. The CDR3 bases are TGTGCCAGCAGCCCCTCTCTCGCTGGGAGTAGGCACGAGCAGTACTTC.

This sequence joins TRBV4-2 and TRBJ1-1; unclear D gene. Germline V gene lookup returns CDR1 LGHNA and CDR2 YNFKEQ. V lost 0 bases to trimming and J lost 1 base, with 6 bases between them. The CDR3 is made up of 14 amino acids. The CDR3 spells CASSQDLRNTEAFF. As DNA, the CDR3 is TGTGCCAGCAGCCAAGATCTCAGGAACACTGAAGCTTTCTTT.

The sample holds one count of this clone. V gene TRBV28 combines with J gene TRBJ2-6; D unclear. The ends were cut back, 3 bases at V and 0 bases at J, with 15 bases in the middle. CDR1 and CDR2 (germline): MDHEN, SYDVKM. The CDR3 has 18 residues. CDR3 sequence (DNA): TGTGCCAGCAGTTTCATGTCAGGCTTCTCCTCTGGGGCCAACGTCCTGACTTTC. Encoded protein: CASSFMSGFSSGANVLTF.

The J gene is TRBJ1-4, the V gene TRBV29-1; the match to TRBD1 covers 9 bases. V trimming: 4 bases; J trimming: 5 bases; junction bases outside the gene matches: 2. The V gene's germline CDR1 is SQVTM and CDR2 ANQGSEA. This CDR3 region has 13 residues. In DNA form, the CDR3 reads TGCAGCGTTGCCGGACAGGGGAATGAAAAACTGTTTTTT. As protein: CSVAGQGNEKLFF.

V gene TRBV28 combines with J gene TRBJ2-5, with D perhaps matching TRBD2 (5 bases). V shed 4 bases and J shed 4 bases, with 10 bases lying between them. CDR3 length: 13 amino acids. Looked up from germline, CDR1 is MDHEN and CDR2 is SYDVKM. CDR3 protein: CASSSLEGETQYF. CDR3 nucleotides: TGTGCCAGCAGTTCCCTCGAGGGAGAGACCCAGTACTTC.

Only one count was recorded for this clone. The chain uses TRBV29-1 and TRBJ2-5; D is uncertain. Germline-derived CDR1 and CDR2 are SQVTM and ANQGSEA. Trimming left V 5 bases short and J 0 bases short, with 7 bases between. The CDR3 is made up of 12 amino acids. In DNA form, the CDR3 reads TGCAGCGTTACAGAGAACCAAGAGACCCAGTACTTC. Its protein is CSVTENQETQYF. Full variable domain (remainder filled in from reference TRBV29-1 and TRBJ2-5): SAVISQKPSRDICQRGTSLTIQCQVDSQVTMMFWYRQQPGQSLTLIATANQGSEATYESGFVIDKFPISRPNLTFSTLTVSNMSPEDSSIYLCSVTENQETQYFGPGTRLLVL.

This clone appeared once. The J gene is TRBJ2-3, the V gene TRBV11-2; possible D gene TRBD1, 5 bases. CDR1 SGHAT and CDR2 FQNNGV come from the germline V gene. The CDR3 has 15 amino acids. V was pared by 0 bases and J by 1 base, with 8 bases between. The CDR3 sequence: CASSLDSRGTDTQYF. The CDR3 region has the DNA TGTGCCAGCAGCTTAGATTCCAGGGGCACAGATACGCAGTATTTT. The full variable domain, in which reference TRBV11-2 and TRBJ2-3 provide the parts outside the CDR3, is EAGVAQSPRYKIIEKRQSVAFWCNPISGHATLYWYQQILGQGPKLLIQFQNNGVVDDSQLPKDRFSAERLKGVDSTLKIQPAKLEDSAVYLCASSLDSRGTDTQYFGPGTRLTVL.

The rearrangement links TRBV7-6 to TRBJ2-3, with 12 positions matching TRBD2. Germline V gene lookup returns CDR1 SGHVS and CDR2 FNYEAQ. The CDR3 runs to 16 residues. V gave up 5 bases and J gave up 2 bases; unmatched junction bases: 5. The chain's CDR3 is CASSAGLAGYTDTQYF. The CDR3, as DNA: TGTGCCAGCAGCGCCGGACTAGCGGGATACACAGATACGCAGTATTTT.

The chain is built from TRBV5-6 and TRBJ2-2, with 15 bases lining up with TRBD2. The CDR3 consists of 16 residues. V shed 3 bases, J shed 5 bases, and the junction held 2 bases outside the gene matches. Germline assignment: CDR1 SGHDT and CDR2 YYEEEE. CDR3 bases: TGTGCCAGCAGCTGGGGACTAGCGGGAGGAACCGGGGAGCTGTTTTTT. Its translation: CASSWGLAGGTGELFF.

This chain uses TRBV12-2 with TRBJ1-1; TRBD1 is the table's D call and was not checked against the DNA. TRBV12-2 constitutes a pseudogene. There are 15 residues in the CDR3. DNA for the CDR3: TGTGCAAGTCGCTGGGGACAGGGGAAGAACACTGAAGCTTTCTTT. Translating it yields CASRWGQGKNTEAFF.

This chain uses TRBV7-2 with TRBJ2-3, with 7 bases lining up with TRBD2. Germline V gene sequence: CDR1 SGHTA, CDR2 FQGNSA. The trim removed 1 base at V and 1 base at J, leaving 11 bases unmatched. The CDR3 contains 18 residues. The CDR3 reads CASSLGFGAGDGTDTQYF. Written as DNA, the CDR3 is TGTGCCAGCAGCTTAGGCTTTGGCGCGGGAGACGGCACAGATACGCAGTATTTT.